The 22 T cell receptor beta chains given below trace back to one sample, sequenced in a study of cytomegalovirus exposure and HLA in healthy donors. PCR used 60 Vbeta primers and 13 Jbeta primers. Here immunoSEQ multiplex PCR was the method, and the copy in TCRdb shows in-frame clones only, minus some. The sample shows some 160,000 clones, roughly 75% of them seen only once. The source material was PBMCs. These receptors were obtained from a man in his forties or fifties in good health and CMV-seronegative.

This chain joins TRBV2 and TRBJ2-5, with unresolved D. Trimming shortened V by 2 bases and J by 5 bases, and 3 bases separated the two germline ends. CDR1 is SNHLY, CDR2 FYNNEI, per germline. The CDR3 is 11 amino acids. CDR3 sequence reads: CASSERETQYF. The CDR3 DNA reads TGTGCCAGCAGTGAACGGGAGACCCAGTACTTC.

The J gene is TRBJ1-2, the V gene TRBV14; tentatively, D is TRBD1 (6 bases). Trimming left V 2 bases short and J 6 bases short, with 10 bases between. The CDR3 is made up of 13 amino acids. From germline, CDR1 is SGHDN and CDR2 FVKESK. The CDR3 region has the DNA TGTGCCAGCAGCCAACTAAGGACAGATGGCTACACCTTC. Protein: CASSQLRTDGYTF.

The chain carries TRBV5-5 and TRBJ2-7; TRBD1 is a possible D gene (5 bases). The CDR3 sequence is 14 residues long. Trimming removed 2 bases from V and 1 base from J, with 10 bases in between. Germline CDR1 reads SGHKS; CDR2 reads YYEKEE (reference sequence). CDR3 amino acids: CASSFRRVSYEQYF. In nucleotides, the CDR3 is TGTGCCAGCAGCTTTCGCAGGGTTTCCTACGAGCAGTACTTC.

The chain links TRBV6-5 to TRBJ2-3; D unclear. CDR3 length: 14 amino acids. Germline V gene lookup returns CDR1 MNHEY and CDR2 SVGAGI. With 8 bases removed from V and 1 base from J, the gap between germline ends came to 13 bases. Here the CDR3 DNA reads TGTGCCAGCTTTACAAGTATTGGCACAGATACGCAGTATTTT. This gives the protein CASFTSIGTDTQYF.

The chain links TRBV13 to TRBJ2-5, with TRBD1 as a possible D gene (6 bases). CDR1 and CDR2 (germline): PRHDT, FYEKMQ (reference sequence). Between the trimmed V and J ends, which lost 4 bases and 2 bases, there was a span of 8 bases. There are 13 residues in the CDR3. CDR3 sequence: CASSSDSQETQYF. Here the CDR3 DNA reads TGTGCCAGCAGCTCGGACAGTCAAGAGACCCAGTACTTC.

This clone has a handful of counts. The chain has TRBV30 and TRBJ1-1, with D possibly being TRBD1 (5 bases). This CDR3 comprises 15 residues. Germline V gene lookup returns CDR1 GTSNPN and CDR2 SVGIG (reference sequence). V shed 2 bases and J shed 0 bases, with 13 bases lying between them. CDR3 loop: CAWSPLDSLNTEAFF. Here the CDR3 DNA reads TGTGCCTGGAGTCCCCTAGACAGCCTGAACACTGAAGCTTTCTTT.

V usage is TRBV27 and J usage is TRBJ1-1, with D possibly being TRBD1 (5 bases). The CDR3 contains 14 residues. V lost 7 bases and J 0 bases, leaving 12 bases between the germline ends. Germline lookup yields CDR1 MNHEY and CDR2 SMNVEV (reference sequence). The CDR3 region is CASMIWGVNTEAFF. CDR3 DNA: TGTGCCAGCATGATATGGGGGGTGAACACTGAAGCTTTCTTT.

This clone appeared a few times. The chain uses TRBV19 and TRBJ2-7; TRBD1 agrees at 10 bases. V trimming: 7 bases; J trimming: 2 bases; junction bases outside the gene matches: 8. Germline CDR1 reads LNHDA; CDR2 reads SQIVND (reference sequence). The CDR3 is 15 amino acids. CDR3 sequence (DNA): TGTGCCAGTAACATGAGGGGACAGGGGACCTACGAGCAGTACTTC. Residues: CASNMRGQGTYEQYF.

The chain uses TRBV6-1 and TRBJ2-5, with D possibly matching TRBD2 (6 bases). Germline V lookup: CDR1 MNHNS, CDR2 SASEGT. The CDR3 runs 15 residues. Trimming pared 2 bases from V and 4 bases from J, leaving 14 bases between. The CDR3 DNA reads as TGTGCCAGCAGTGAACCCAGGCGGGGCGGAGAGACCCAGTACTTC. It specifies CASSEPRRGGETQYF.

The chain recombines TRBV4-1 with TRBJ2-2; the match to TRBD1 covers 10 bases. This CDR3 region has 16 residues. The junction had 4 bases not matched to a gene; V was cut back by 0 bases and J by 6 bases. CDR1 is MGHRA, CDR2 YSYEKL, per germline. CDR3 region: CASSQEGQGKPGELFF. The CDR3 region has the DNA TGCGCCAGCAGCCAAGAGGGACAGGGGAAACCCGGGGAGCTGTTTTTT.

The V gene is TRBV6-6, the J gene TRBJ1-2; 7 bases are shared with TRBD1. V shed 7 bases, J shed 5 bases, and the junction held 10 bases outside the gene matches. This CDR3 region has 14 residues. Germline CDR1 is MNHNY and CDR2 is SVGAGI (reference sequence). CDR3 DNA sequence: TGTGCCAGCAATCTACCCGGGACAGCGTATGGCTACACCTTC. This encodes CASNLPGTAYGYTF.

The chain joins TRBV7-2 to TRBJ2-7; TRBD1 might be the D (5 bases). The CDR3 contains 15 residues. V gave up 3 bases and J gave up 2 bases, with 14 bases separating them. CDR1 and CDR2 (germline): SGHTA, FQGNSA. This chain's CDR3 is CASSFVSTEPYEQYF. CDR3 sequence (DNA): TGTGCCAGCAGCTTTGTCTCGACAGAGCCCTACGAGCAGTACTTC. Complete variable domain (other parts from reference TRBV7-2 and TRBJ2-7): GAGVSQSPSNKVTEKGKDVELRCDPISGHTALYWYRQSLGQGLEFLIYFQGNSAPDKSGLPSDRFSAERTGGSVSTLTIQRTQQEDSAVYLCASSFVSTEPYEQYFGPGTRLTVT.

The genes are TRBV5-1 and TRBJ1-5, with D possibly matching TRBD1 (5 bases). This CDR3 has 16 amino acids. V gave up 1 base and J gave up 7 bases, with 18 bases separating them. Germline V gene sequence: CDR1 SGHRS, CDR2 YFSETQ. In nucleotides, the CDR3 is TGCGCCAGCAGCTTGACCCCCGGGACTGGCGGACAGCCCCAGCATTTT. This codes for CASSLTPGTGGQPQHF.

This chain uses TRBV6-1 with TRBJ2-5, with 9 positions matching TRBD1. V lost 4 bases to trimming and J lost 9 bases; unmatched junction nucleotides: 21. Per the germline V gene, CDR1 is MNHNS and CDR2 is SASEGT. This CDR3 comprises 18 residues. In DNA, the CDR3 is TGTGCCAGCAGTGGTGGCTACCGGGACAGGGTACGGTACAGGGCCCAGTACTTC. This encodes CASSGGYRDRVRYRAQYF.

Details on this clone: This CDR3 is also generated by other DNA sequences in the sample. V usage is TRBV11-2 and J usage is TRBJ1-1, with TRBD1 matching 10 bases. Trimming at V came to 3 bases and at J to 5 bases, leaving 0 bases not matched to a gene. The CDR3 has 13 residues. CDR1 is SGHAT, CDR2 FQNNGV, per germline. CDR3 sequence: CASSLDRGTEAFF. The CDR3, as DNA: TGTGCCAGCAGCTTGGACAGGGGGACTGAAGCTTTCTTT.

This clone was recorded only once. J is TRBJ2-1 and V is TRBV5-4, with 11 bases aligning to TRBD2. Trimming cost V 0 bases and J 0 bases; bases outside gene matches: 8. The CDR3 spans 19 residues. CDR1 and CDR2 (germline): SGHNT, YYREEE (reference sequence). The CDR3 is CASSLELAGGRSSYNEQFF. The DNA for the CDR3 is TGTGCCAGCAGCTTGGAGCTAGCGGGGGGTCGGAGCTCCTACAATGAGCAGTTCTTC.

This rearrangement joins TRBV6-1 to TRBJ1-5, with TRBD1 matching 8 bases. The V segment lost 6 bases and the J segment 7 bases; nucleotides outside the gene matches: 11. The CDR3 consists of 15 residues. Looked up from germline, CDR1 is MNHNS and CDR2 is SASEGT. In DNA form, the CDR3 reads TGTGCCAGCAGCGAACCGGACAGGGTCAGACAGCCCCAGCATTTT. Protein product: CASSEPDRVRQPQHF.

This clone showed up just a few times. The chain joins TRBV6-5 to TRBJ1-3; 7 positions agree with TRBD1. The CDR3 length is 13 residues. Trimming took 5 bases from V and 3 from J; bases not matched to a gene: 1. The germline CDR1 and CDR2 sequences are MNHEY and SVGAGI. The chain's CDR3 is CASSRQGGNTIYF. The CDR3 nucleotides read TGTGCCAGCAGTAGACAGGGTGGAAACACCATATATTTT.

The V and J genes are TRBV11-2 and TRBJ1-2; D remains unclear. Looked up from germline, CDR1 is SGHAT and CDR2 is FQNNGV. Trimming shortened V by 1 base and J by 7 bases, and 4 bases separated the two germline ends. CDR3 size: 11 residues. DNA of the CDR3: TGTGCCAGCAGCTTAGGCGGTGGCTACACCTTC. As protein: CASSLGGGYTF.

The chain has TRBV5-6 and TRBJ1-1; D gene unclear. CDR1 is SGHDT and CDR2 is YYEEEE in the germline V gene. The CDR3 contains 14 residues. Trimming left V 5 bases short and J 5 bases short, with 16 bases between. The CDR3 coding sequence is TGTGCCAGCAGGGGCCGCCTCGGAGGGACTGAAGCTTTCTTT. It translates to CASRGRLGGTEAFF.

The V gene is TRBV29-1, the J gene TRBJ1-4; 7 bases align to TRBD1. After removal of 6 bases from V and 8 bases from J, the junction contained 12 bases not matched to a gene. The CDR3 spans 14 residues. Germline V gene lookup returns CDR1 SQVTM and CDR2 ANQGSEA. In DNA, the CDR3 is TGCAGCGTAGATGAGACAGGGCGGTACGAAAAACTGTTTTTT. Protein: CSVDETGRYEKLFF.

About this clone: At one end the junction does not follow the germline gene, possibly because of a read error. This chain uses TRBV19 with TRBJ1-5; D remains unclear. The CDR3 has 16 residues. Per germline, CDR1 LNHDA and CDR2 SQIVND (reference sequence). The CDR3 is CARSIGPGSSNQPQHF. In DNA form, the CDR3 reads TGTGCCCGTAGTATAGGTCCCGGGTCGAGCAATCAGCCCCAGCATTTT.